This TCR beta chain was sequenced in a study of early T cells in non-severe SARS-CoV-2 infection (dated by TCRdb to 2020 to 2023). Turning to the overall study: Because TCR sequencing was done on bulk RNA from unsorted whole blood, the alpha and beta chains could not be paired.

This clonotype was seen repeatedly, ten times or more. The antigen it binds to is not known. There are no base qualities to consult, and no much larger clone falls within one base. Trimming at the junction amounts to 1 base on V and 7 bases on J, and the germline ends lie 14 bases apart. From the cysteine up to the phenylalanine, the CDR3 has a length of 15 residues. This entry keeps only the CDR3 DNA: 45 bases, framed from base 1. Library construction relied on 5' RACE. The run used a NextSeq 500. To correct for sequencing error and PCR bias, the TCR library protocol tagged individual cDNA molecules with unique molecular identifiers. Both TCR alpha and beta chains were sequenced, and tight co-correlation was observed between alpha and beta sequence abundances in each sample. Regarding the original processing steps: Decombinator V4 was used to perform V gene, J gene and CDR3 annotation of TCR sequences. TCRs were defined as expanded if a significant change between any two time points was detected under a Poisson model with p below 0.0001. TCR abundances were normalised to the total number of TCRs sequenced per sample and were expressed as counts per million. MAIT TCRs were defined by TRAV1-2 paired with TRAJ12, TRAJ20 or TRAJ33, and iNKT TCRs by TRAV10 paired with TRAJ18. VDJdb, accessed on 1 November 2021, was searched for TCRs annotated for CMV, EBV and SARS-CoV-2, and TCRs annotated for more than one antigen were excluded. TCRdb applied fastp at Q25 and MiXCR to the public reads, then kept only in-frame beta chains. Rows matching on CDR3 protein sequence are summarized as one entry with the most common DNA and genes. TCRdb, rather than the study authors, made the V and J calls. The sample has 25,000 to 35,000 distinct CDR3 sequences on record, about 5% of them singletons. The ten largest make up approximately 11% of the sample.

Set within a cohort of healthcare workers in London, UK, this nested case-control study involved weekly PCR testing of nasopharyngeal swabs along with blood sampling. Healthcare workers were recruited between 23 and 31 March 2020, during the week of the UK lockdown, and were followed weekly for up to roughly 16 weeks. Overall study outcomes, separate from this receptor: VDJdb matching was skewed toward anti-spike CD8 responses and likely underestimated virus-specific expansions by missing private and CD4 specificities.

This sequence uses TRBV12-3 or TRBV12-4 and TRBJ1-5; no D gene is confidently identified. This clonotype originated in an adult who was a healthcare worker with PCR-confirmed SARS-CoV-2 infection or an uninfected control (not recorded which). Sequences were obtained from whole blood. The sequenced DNA: TGTGCCAGCAGTTTAGGCGTAGGACTGGGGCAGCCCCAGCATTTT. Translated, this gives CASSLGVGLGQPQHF.